A single T cell receptor beta chain is shown here with its context. The data stem from a study of blood T cell repertoires in COVID-19. Libraries were prepared by immunoSEQ multiplex PCR; TCRdb keeps only in-frame clonotypes and omits some of them. The data hold about 150,000 clones, with around 90% observed a single time. The CDR3 consists of 14 residues. Germline V CDR1 and CDR2: MGHDK, SYGVNS. V shed 6 bases and J 4 bases; nucleotides not matched to a gene: 5. The sequenced sample was peripheral blood. The V call is TRBV25-1, the J call TRBJ1-2; 10 nucleotides match TRBD1. The receptor's source is a man aged 60 to 75 with COVID-19, enrolled during active disease. CDR3 amino acids: CASRGQGNAYGYTF. Here the CDR3 DNA reads TGTGCCAGCAGGGGACAGGGGAATGCCTATGGCTACACCTTC.